These T cell receptor beta chains were read from a single sample in a study of T cell repertoires in cytomegalovirus infection. A single record per CDR3 protein comes from TCRdb applying MiXCR to the reads. The profile shows about 830,000 distinct CDR3 sequences, over 25% of them singletons. For these TCRs, the target antigens are not known. Specimen: cultured CD8+ T cells from PBMCs, collected from culture after CMV antigen stimulation. The receptors shown here come from a human donor in good health (CMV status not recorded). Some clones in this sample may be carry-over from other donors' samples. Each CDR3 is given with its conserved first and last residue. The order of the fields is J gene, V gene, D gene, clone size, CDR3 DNA, CDR3 protein. The D gene is left open where the match is weak. Size tells how often a clone was seen (once, few, many) or the class of an expanded clone, and some rows leave it out.

j_gene: TRBJ1-6; v_gene: TRBV5-4; d_gene: .; abundance: .; CDR3nt: TGTGCCAGCAGCATATACAGGAGCTCCTATAATTCACCCCTCCACTTT; CDR3aa: CASSIYRSSYNSPLHF
j_gene: TRBJ2-1; v_gene: TRBV6-1; d_gene: .; abundance: many; CDR3nt: TGTGCCAGCCTTTTCAATGAGCAGTTCTTC; CDR3aa: CASLFNEQFF
j_gene: TRBJ1-1; v_gene: TRBV13; d_gene: TRBD1; abundance: .; CDR3nt: TGTGCCAGCAGCGCCCGACAGGGGGCTGGCACTGAAGCTTTCTTT; CDR3aa: CASSARQGAGTEAFF
j_gene: TRBJ2-5; v_gene: TRBV19; d_gene: .; abundance: .; CDR3nt: TGTGCCAGTCGCTCATCCTGGGACATCCCAGAGACCCAGTACTTC; CDR3aa: CASRSSWDIPETQYF
j_gene: TRBJ2-1; v_gene: TRBV27; d_gene: TRBD2; abundance: .; CDR3nt: TGTGCCAGCAGTGGGAGACTAGCGCCTACCTACAATGAGCAGTTCTTC; CDR3aa: CASSGRLAPTYNEQFF
j_gene: TRBJ1-2; v_gene: TRBV4-2; d_gene: .; abundance: few; CDR3nt: TGTGCCAGCAGCCAAGGGGCACAGGGTACTAACTATGGCTACACCTTC; CDR3aa: CASSQGAQGTNYGYTF
j_gene: TRBJ1-1; v_gene: TRBV4-3; d_gene: .; abundance: many; CDR3nt: TGCGCCAGCAGCCCAAAGATCCAGTCGGGCTTGCGGGGCACTGAAGCTTTCTTT; CDR3aa: CASSPKIQSGLRGTEAFF
j_gene: TRBJ2-7; v_gene: TRBV6-5; d_gene: .; abundance: few; CDR3nt: TGTGCCAGCTCCACCGGGGGTCTCGAGCAGTACTTC; CDR3aa: CASSTGGLEQYF
j_gene: TRBJ2-5; v_gene: TRBV11-2; d_gene: TRBD2; abundance: few; CDR3nt: TGTGCCAGCAGCTTTCGACTAGCTGACATTCAAGAGACCCAGTACTTC; CDR3aa: CASSFRLADIQETQYF
j_gene: TRBJ2-2; v_gene: TRBV7-8; d_gene: TRBD2; abundance: few; CDR3nt: TGTGCCAGCAGCTTAAGGGGCGGGGGGGCCCGAACCGGGGAGCTGTTTTTT; CDR3aa: CASSLRGGGARTGELFF
j_gene: TRBJ1-2; v_gene: TRBV2; d_gene: .; abundance: few; CDR3nt: TGTGCCACCCGGGGGGACACCAACGCGGGCTACACCTTC; CDR3aa: CATRGDTNAGYTF
j_gene: TRBJ1-6; v_gene: TRBV12-3/TRBV12-4; d_gene: .; abundance: .; CDR3nt: TGTGCCAGCAGTGCACGCGGCACAGGGAGAAGTTCACCCCTCCACTTT; CDR3aa: CASSARGTGRSSPLHF
j_gene: TRBJ1-2; v_gene: TRBV5-6; d_gene: .; abundance: .; CDR3nt: TGTGCCAGCAGCTTGGCCGCTTTCGGGGGCCCTAACTATGGCTACACCTTC; CDR3aa: CASSLAAFGGPNYGYTF
j_gene: TRBJ1-1; v_gene: TRBV14; d_gene: .; abundance: .; CDR3nt: TGTGCCAGCAGCCAAGATGCCTTGGGGAACACTGAAGCTTTCTTT; CDR3aa: CASSQDALGNTEAFF
j_gene: TRBJ2-1; v_gene: TRBV27; d_gene: .; abundance: .; CDR3nt: TGTGCCAGCAGTGCATCGACAGTCTACAATGAGCAGTTCTTC; CDR3aa: CASSASTVYNEQFF
j_gene: TRBJ1-2; v_gene: TRBV10-3; d_gene: TRBD1; abundance: .; CDR3nt: TGTGCCATCAGTGAGTGGCAGGGGGCAGGATATGGCTACACCTTC; CDR3aa: CAISEWQGAGYGYTF
j_gene: TRBJ2-1; v_gene: TRBV27; d_gene: .; abundance: few; CDR3nt: TGTGCCAGCAGTCCTCAGGGCCACAATGAGCAGTTCTTC; CDR3aa: CASSPQGHNEQFF
j_gene: TRBJ1-1; v_gene: TRBV2; d_gene: .; abundance: few; CDR3nt: TGTGCCAGCAGACTGGGACAGAACACTGAAGCTTTCTTT; CDR3aa: CASRLGQNTEAFF
j_gene: TRBJ2-3; v_gene: TRBV4-1; d_gene: .; abundance: few; CDR3nt: TGCGCCAGCAGCCCTCGGGACCACACAGATACGCAGTATTTT; CDR3aa: CASSPRDHTDTQYF
j_gene: TRBJ1-2; v_gene: TRBV7-9; d_gene: .; abundance: .; CDR3nt: TGTGCCAGCAGCTCGCTGGGGGAAGATGGCTACACCTTC; CDR3aa: CASSSLGEDGYTF
j_gene: TRBJ2-3; v_gene: TRBV7-2; d_gene: .; abundance: many; CDR3nt: TGTGCCAGCAGCCGTAATCCTAGCGGCACAGATACGCAGTATTTT; CDR3aa: CASSRNPSGTDTQYF
j_gene: TRBJ2-2; v_gene: TRBV10-3; d_gene: TRBD2; abundance: .; CDR3nt: TGTGCTACTAAAGCAAGCGGGGGTTTAAACACCGGGGAGCTGTTTTTT; CDR3aa: CATKASGGLNTGELFF
j_gene: TRBJ2-3; v_gene: TRBV5-1; d_gene: .; abundance: once; CDR3nt: TGCGCCAGCAGCTTGGTTGAAAATACGCAGTATTTT; CDR3aa: CASSLVENTQYF
j_gene: TRBJ1-2; v_gene: TRBV7-8; d_gene: .; abundance: .; CDR3nt: TGTGCCAGCAGCCCGGCCGGGGGTAGCGGCTACACCTTC; CDR3aa: CASSPAGGSGYTF
j_gene: TRBJ2-1; v_gene: TRBV11-2; d_gene: .; abundance: few; CDR3nt: TGTGCCAGCCAGAAAGGGCACAATGAGCAGTTCTTC; CDR3aa: CASQKGHNEQFF
j_gene: TRBJ2-1; v_gene: TRBV5-1; d_gene: .; abundance: .; CDR3nt: TGCGCCAGCAGCCCGGACAGGAGGGCTAATGAGCAGTTCTTC; CDR3aa: CASSPDRRANEQFF
j_gene: TRBJ2-3; v_gene: TRBV6-1; d_gene: .; abundance: .; CDR3nt: TGTGCCAGCAGTGTGGCGGGTAGCAGGACAGATACGCAGTATTTT; CDR3aa: CASSVAGSRTDTQYF
j_gene: TRBJ2-2; v_gene: TRBV12-3/TRBV12-4; d_gene: .; abundance: few; CDR3nt: TGTGCCAGCAGCCCTGACGGGTCGGGGGAGCTGTTTTTT; CDR3aa: CASSPDGSGELFF
j_gene: TRBJ2-7; v_gene: TRBV6-8; d_gene: .; abundance: once; CDR3nt: TGTGCCAGCAGTTACCCGGACATTTACGAGCAGTACTTC; CDR3aa: CASSYPDIYEQYF
j_gene: TRBJ2-2; v_gene: TRBV20-1; d_gene: TRBD1; abundance: .; CDR3nt: TGCAGTGCTTCCCAGACAGGGTCCACCGGGGAGCTGTTTTTT; CDR3aa: CSASQTGSTGELFF
j_gene: TRBJ2-7; v_gene: TRBV7-9; d_gene: TRBD1; abundance: .; CDR3nt: TGTGCCAGCAGCCCAACCGGGACAGGGAAGCACGAGCAGTACTTC; CDR3aa: CASSPTGTGKHEQYF
j_gene: TRBJ2-1; v_gene: TRBV10-3; d_gene: .; abundance: few; CDR3nt: TGTGCCACACACGACGATAGCTCCTACAATGAGCAGTTCTTC; CDR3aa: CATHDDSSYNEQFF
j_gene: TRBJ1-1; v_gene: TRBV10-3; d_gene: .; abundance: few; CDR3nt: TGTGCCATCAGCCCCGCGGTGGGCGGAGGCACTGAAGCTTTCTTT; CDR3aa: CAISPAVGGGTEAFF
j_gene: TRBJ2-7; v_gene: TRBV6-2/TRBV6-3; d_gene: .; abundance: .; CDR3nt: TGTGCCAGCAGAAACCCCGCGGGACCCGGCGGCTCCTACGAGCAGTACTTC; CDR3aa: CASRNPAGPGGSYEQYF
j_gene: TRBJ1-4; v_gene: TRBV2; d_gene: .; abundance: few; CDR3nt: TGTGCCAGCAGTGAGAGGGGGGGACTTAATGAAAAACTGTTTTTT; CDR3aa: CASSERGGLNEKLFF
j_gene: TRBJ1-1; v_gene: TRBV4-1; d_gene: .; abundance: few; CDR3nt: TGCGCCAGCAGCTCAGCACGGAACACTGAAGCTTTCTTT; CDR3aa: CASSSARNTEAFF
j_gene: TRBJ1-4; v_gene: TRBV29-1; d_gene: TRBD1; abundance: .; CDR3nt: TGCAGCGCCGCGACAGTCCGGGACAGGGGTTATCCCGGTCCCCCGAATGAAAAACTGTTTTTT; CDR3aa: CSAATVRDRGYPGPPNEKLFF